The clone carrying this TCR beta chain was detected only a few times. TCRdb reanalysed the reads using MiXCR and keeps one entry per CDR3 protein. The sample lists around 88,000 distinct CDR3 sequences, around 30% occurring once. The source of the sample is a study of type 1 regulatory T cells. The CDR3 totals 17 residues. Germline V gene data show CDR1 as LNHDA and CDR2 as SQIVND (reference sequence). The trim removed 9 bases at V and 4 bases at J, leaving 11 bases unmatched. V gene TRBV19 combines with J gene TRBJ2-6; TRBD1 aligns across 11 bases. The sequence was obtained from a human donor in good health. Material for sequencing was CD4+ T cells, either the whole sample or a sorted fraction (not recorded which). CDR3 sequence reads: CASLDRDRGAGANVLTF. The CDR3 DNA follows: TGTGCCAGCCTTGACCGGGACAGGGGGGCCGGGGCCAACGTCCTGACTTTC.